One sample yielded the 3 T cell receptor beta chains listed below, sequenced in a study of blood T cells in healthy people across ages. Together with a sample-barcoded 5' primer, a J-beta primer mix was included in a second PCR lasting about 6 to 11 cycles. One entry per CDR3 protein results from TCRdb running MiXCR on the 5' RACE reads. Among about 800,000 distinct CDR3 sequences listed, roughly 50% were seen once. The material sequenced was blood. The receptors originated from a man aged 30 to 45 in good health.

V gene TRBV11-2 combines with J gene TRBJ2-1, with D perhaps being TRBD1 or TRBD2 (5 bases each). There are 15 residues in the CDR3. Germline CDR1 is SGHAT and CDR2 is FQNNGV. The V end lost 6 bases, the J end lost 4 bases, and 16 bases lay between the germline ends. The CDR3 nucleotides read TGTGCCAGCAGATTGCAAGGGACGGTATACAATGAGCAGTTCTTC. It codes for CASRLQGTVYNEQFF.

The rearrangement joins TRBV5-1 to TRBJ2-5; the match to TRBD2 covers 8 bases. V lost 0 bases, J lost 4 bases, and 5 bases stayed unmatched. The germline CDR1 and CDR2 sequences are SGHRS and YFSETQ. This CDR3 spans 15 amino acids. The DNA for the CDR3 is TGCGCCAGCAGCTTGGGGACTAGCTCGGGAGAGACCCAGTACTTC. It is translated as CASSLGTSSGETQYF.

This chain joins TRBV10-3 and TRBJ2-1; D gene ambiguous. This CDR3 has 13 amino acids. Trimming left V 4 bases short and J 4 bases short, with 8 bases between. CDR1 and CDR2 (germline): ENHRY, SYGVKD. The CDR3 region is CAISVRGYNEQFF. The CDR3, as DNA: TGTGCCATCAGTGTTCGAGGTTACAATGAGCAGTTCTTC.